A selection of T cell receptor beta chains follows, all from one sample in a study of cytomegalovirus exposure and HLA in healthy donors. This table comes from immunoSEQ multiplex PCR, and its TCRdb copy is limited to in-frame clones, with some not included. The sample includes more than 90,000 clones, more than 65% of them seen just once. The sequenced material came from PBMCs. All receptors derive from a human donor in good health. CDR3s include the opening cysteine and the closing phenylalanine or tryptophan. Fields, in order: D gene, clone size, J gene, V gene, CDR3 DNA, CDR3 protein. A D gene is named only where the DNA matches it firmly. Part of the rows lack a size; the others show once, few, many or a class for expanded clones.

>NA|NA|TRBJ1-2|TRBV30
TGTGCCTTAGGGGCAGGGGATATCTATGGCTACACCTTC
CALGAGDIYGYTF
>NA|once|TRBJ2-2|TRBV9
TGTGCCAGCAGCGCCAAGGGGAGGACCGGGGAGCTGTTTTTT
CASSAKGRTGELFF
>TRBD1|few|TRBJ2-7|TRBV10-3
TGTGCCGCCCAGGACAGGGGCTACGAGCAGTACTTC
CAAQDRGYEQYF
>TRBD1|many|TRBJ1-2|TRBV5-6
TGTGCCAGCAGCTTGGGGGGGACAGTGGTTCTCGGCCCTGGCTACACCTTC
CASSLGGTVVLGPGYTF
>TRBD1|NA|TRBJ1-1|TRBV29-1
TGCAGCGTTGGACTAGGACAGGGGGCTCTTTTCGGCACTGAAGCTTTCTTT
CSVGLGQGALFGTEAFF
>TRBD1|NA|TRBJ1-2|TRBV10-3
TGTGCCATCAGTACAGGACAGGCCGGCTACACCTTC
CAISTGQAGYTF
>NA|few|TRBJ1-1|TRBV19
TGTGCCAGTAGCCTTTTCACAGGGAACACTGAAGCTTTCTTT
CASSLFTGNTEAFF
>NA|NA|TRBJ2-2|TRBV14
TGTGCCAGCAGCCCCGGGGTCGCCCGGGTCGGGGAGCTGTTTTTT
CASSPGVARVGELFF
>NA|NA|TRBJ2-7|TRBV12-5
TGTGCTAGTGGTCCGCGGTCCTCCTACGAGCAGTACTTC
CASGPRSSYEQYF
>NA|NA|TRBJ2-2|TRBV18
TGTGCCAGCTCCGCGAACACCGGGGAGCTGTTTTTT
CASSANTGELFF
>NA|NA|TRBJ1-5|TRBV6-1
TGTGCCAGCAGTGAAGGGCAGCGCAATAGCAATCAGCCCCAGCATTTT
CASSEGQRNSNQPQHF
>NA|NA|TRBJ2-3|TRBV2
TGTGCCAGCAGGCGGGACAGCACAGATACGCAGTATTTT
CASRRDSTDTQYF
>NA|few|TRBJ1-2|TRBV11-2
TGTGCCAGCAGTTTCTCGGGGGTGGGCTACACCTTC
CASSFSGVGYTF
>TRBD1|few|TRBJ2-7|TRBV18
TGTGCCAGCTCACTAAAGGACAGGGTCGAGCAGTACTTC
CASSLKDRVEQYF
>NA|NA|TRBJ2-1|TRBV18
TGTGCCTCAAGGTTTAGCTATGAGCAGTTCTTC
CASRFSYEQFF
>NA|NA|TRBJ1-2|TRBV30
TGTGCCTGGATTGGGGGGGCTAACTATGGCTACACCTTC
CAWIGGANYGYTF
>NA|few|TRBJ1-6|TRBV5-1
TGCGCCAGCAGCTCCAGTATACGAGGAGGGAGTCGAGGAAATTCACCCCTCCACTTT
CASSSSIRGGSRGNSPLHF
>TRBD2|NA|TRBJ2-1|TRBV29-1
TGCAGCGATATGGCGGGAGCCTACAATGAGCAGTTCTTC
CSDMAGAYNEQFF
>NA|NA|TRBJ2-1|TRBV4-1
TGCGCCAGCAGTCTCGGGGGGAACAGGGCGGTCCACAATGAGCAGTTCTTC
CASSLGGNRAVHNEQFF
>NA|once|TRBJ1-1|TRBV5-6
TGTGCCAGCAGCTCAACGGGACAAAATAACCGGAGGTTATCTTTCTTT
CASSSTGQNNRRLSFF
>TRBD1|few|TRBJ1-2|TRBV25-1
TGTGCCAGCCTAACAGGGGCGGATGGCTACACCTTC
CASLTGADGYTF
>NA|NA|TRBJ2-3|TRBV7-9
TGTGCCAGCAGCCGAAAGGACAGTTGGTACACAGATACGCAGTATTTT
CASSRKDSWYTDTQYF
>TRBD1|NA|TRBJ1-5|TRBV5-5
TGTGCCAGCAGAAAGTCGGACAGGGGAGACGGCCAGCCCCAGCATTTT
CASRKSDRGDGQPQHF
>TRBD1|NA|TRBJ1-1|TRBV6-6
TGTGCCAGCAGTCCCCCCACCCCGGGACAGCCCACTGAAGCTTTCTTT
CASSPPTPGQPTEAFF
>NA|few|TRBJ2-7|TRBV6-5
TGTGCCAGCAGGCGCGGACAGACGAAACTTTACGAGCAGTACTTC
CASRRGQTKLYEQYF
>TRBD2|NA|TRBJ2-3|TRBV27
TGTGTCAGCAGCGGGAGCGGGCTAGCGGGGGAGAGTAGCACAGATACGCAGTATTTT
CVSSGSGLAGESSTDTQYF
>NA|NA|TRBJ1-5|TRBV25-1
TGTGCCAGCAGAGGTGCAGGGGCTTATCAGCCCCAGCATTTT
CASRGAGAYQPQHF
>NA|NA|TRBJ2-1|TRBV5-1
TGCGCCAGCAGCTTGGCGGGCCTAGCACAAAGGAATGAGCAGTTCTTC
CASSLAGLAQRNEQFF
>NA|once|TRBJ1-1|TRBV30
TGTGCCTGGAGTGCAACTTTTGAAGCTTTCTTT
CAWSATFEAFF
>TRBD1|NA|TRBJ2-1|TRBV19
TGTGCCAGTAGTATGAATGTAGGGGGCTGGAACAATGAGCAGTTCTTC
CASSMNVGGWNNEQFF
>TRBD2|many|TRBJ2-3|TRBV9
TGTGCCAGCAGCGTAGGTCTAGCGGGAGTGTCAGATACGCAGTATTTT
CASSVGLAGVSDTQYF
>NA|NA|TRBJ1-3|TRBV10-1
TGCGCCAGCAGTGAGTCTACGGAGAGCTCTGGAAACACCATATATTTT
CASSESTESSGNTIYF
>NA|NA|TRBJ2-6|TRBV5-1
TGCGCCAGCAGCTTGCGCAGTTCTGGGGCCAACGTCCTGACTTTC
CASSLRSSGANVLTF
>TRBD1|NA|TRBJ1-2|TRBV5-4
TGTGCCAGCAGCTTGACAACAGGGGGGACGGTTCTGGGCTATGGCTACACCTTC
CASSLTTGGTVLGYGYTF
>TRBD1|NA|TRBJ1-5|TRBV7-2
TGTGCCAGCAGCTTAACCGGGACCGGGACAGGGACCCAGCCCCAGCATTTT
CASSLTGTGTGTQPQHF
>TRBD1|NA|TRBJ2-3|TRBV9
TGTGCCAGCAGCGTAGTAAGTCGGGGACAGCCCAGGACAGATACGCAGTATTTT
CASSVVSRGQPRTDTQYF
>TRBD1|NA|TRBJ1-5|TRBV5-1
TGCGCCAGCAGCCCCGGGACAGGGGGATTGGAGAGCAATCAGCCCCAGCATTTT
CASSPGTGGLESNQPQHF
>TRBD2|NA|TRBJ2-2|TRBV6-5
TGTGCCAGCAGTTACTCTAGCGGGGGGGGACCCGGGGAGCTGTTTTTT
CASSYSSGGGPGELFF
>NA|NA|TRBJ1-6|TRBV10-1
TGCGCCAGCAGTTGGGACATCGGTAACAATTCACCCCTCCACTTT
CASSWDIGNNSPLHF
>NA|many|TRBJ1-1|TRBV5-4
TGTGCCAGCAGCTTTATGGGCTCTCTGAACACTGAAGCTTTCTTT
CASSFMGSLNTEAFF
>NA|few|TRBJ1-4|TRBV5-4
TGTGCCAGCAGCACGACAGTTCGCATAGCAACTAATGAAAAACTGTTTTTT
CASSTTVRIATNEKLFF
>NA|few|TRBJ1-2|TRBV10-1
TGCGCCAGCAGTGACACCACAAACTATGGCTACACCTTC
CASSDTTNYGYTF
>NA|NA|TRBJ2-2|TRBV14
TGTGCCAGCAGCCAAGGGCGACTAGGGATCACCGGGGAGCTGTTTTTT
CASSQGRLGITGELFF
>NA|NA|TRBJ2-2|TRBV7-9
TGTGCCAGCAGCCAACAGATGAACACCGGGGAGCTGTTTTTT
CASSQQMNTGELFF
>NA|NA|TRBJ2-7|TRBV30
TGTGCCTGGACTAGCTTTAATCGCGAGCAGTACTTC
CAWTSFNREQYF
>NA|once|TRBJ1-1|TRBV23-1
TGCGCCAGCAGTCAATCGTTCCGGGTGGGAGCTTTCTTT
CASSQSFRVGAFF